These T cell receptor beta chains were read from a single sample in a study of T cell responses to AZD1222 COVID-19 vaccine. Using immunoSEQ multiplex PCR, the repertoire was profiled, and TCRdb retains in-frame clones only, with some absent. The sample holds about 130,000 clones, more than 90% seen once. Material: peripheral blood, obtained 28 days after the second AZD1222 dose. Every receptor here comes from an adult who received the AZD1222 COVID-19 vaccine. Both conserved end residues are part of each CDR3. A D gene is named only where the DNA matches it firmly. Clone size is given for some rows only: seen once, a few or many times, or a class if the clone is expanded.

len,d_gene,abundance,j_gene,v_gene,CDR3aa,CDR3nt
15,-,-,TRBJ1-4,TRBV19,CASSQRGESGGKLFF,TGTGCCAGTAGTCAAAGAGGGGAATCCGGAGGAAAACTGTTTTTT
16,TRBD2,once,TRBJ2-2,TRBV18,CASSPPAGAGTGELFF,TGTGCCAGCTCACCACCGGCGGGAGCGGGGACCGGGGAGCTGTTTTTT
16,TRBD1,-,TRBJ2-2,TRBV5-5,CASSLVGQGYPGELFF,TGTGCCAGCAGCTTGGTGGGACAGGGATACCCCGGGGAGCTGTTTTTT
17,TRBD2,-,TRBJ2-1,TRBV7-6,CASSLGLQRGARNEQFF,TGTGCCAGCAGCTTAGGGTTGCAGCGGGGGGCAAGGAATGAGCAGTTCTTC
17,-,once,TRBJ2-2,TRBV5-1,CASSPGQLLANTGELFF,TGCGCCAGCAGCCCAGGACAGTTACTCGCGAACACCGGGGAGCTGTTTTTT
15,TRBD2,-,TRBJ2-2,TRBV5-1,CASSFLAGGTGELFF,TGCGCCAGCAGCTTTCTAGCGGGGGGTACCGGGGAGCTGTTTTTT
16,TRBD2,-,TRBJ2-2,TRBV7-2,CASSFRAGMNTGELFF,TGTGCCAGCAGCTTCCGAGCGGGGATGAACACCGGGGAGCTGTTTTTT
15,TRBD2,-,TRBJ2-7,TRBV18,CASSWGRGTTGEQYF,TGTGCCAGCTCATGGGGACGGGGGACTACGGGGGAGCAGTACTTC
16,TRBD1,few,TRBJ1-5,TRBV18,CASSGTGVYSNQPQHF,TGTGCCAGCTCCGGGACAGGGGTGTATAGCAATCAGCCCCAGCATTTT
15,TRBD2,-,TRBJ2-7,TRBV2,CASSALAGGLGEQYF,TGTGCCAGCAGTGCCCTGGCGGGAGGACTAGGGGAGCAGTACTTC
14,TRBD1,-,TRBJ1-4,TRBV3-1/TRBV3-2,CASSLGQGWEKLFF,TGTGCCAGCAGCCTTGGACAGGGATGGGAAAAACTGTTTTTT
16,TRBD1,-,TRBJ1-6,TRBV9,CASSVEGTGINSPLHF,TGTGCCAGCAGCGTAGAGGGGACAGGGATTAATTCACCCCTCCACTTT
14,-,once,TRBJ1-3,TRBV5-1,CASSLAGVGNTIYF,TGCGCCAGCAGCTTGGCAGGAGTCGGAAACACCATATATTTT
15,-,-,TRBJ2-5,TRBV5-6,CASSPTGGFQETQYF,TGTGCCAGCAGCCCTACCGGCGGCTTCCAAGAGACCCAGTACTTC
14,-,-,TRBJ2-7,TRBV16,CASSQSQGTYEQYF,TGTGCCAGCAGCCAATCGCAGGGTACCTACGAGCAGTACTTC
16,-,-,TRBJ1-5,TRBV20-1,CSASQGPPYSNQPQHF,TGCAGTGCTAGTCAGGGGCCGCCTTATAGCAATCAGCCCCAGCATTTT
15,-,-,TRBJ2-3,TRBV7-6,CASSLGQGATDTQYF,TGTGCCAGCAGCTTAGGGCAGGGCGCCACAGATACGCAGTATTTT
13,-,-,TRBJ2-7,TRBV7-3,CASSPSGSYEQYF,TGTGCCAGCAGCCCGTCCGGTAGCTACGAGCAGTACTTC
15,TRBD1,-,TRBJ2-7,TRBV7-6,CASSGQVGTSYEQYF,TGTGCCAGCAGCGGACAGGTTGGAACGAGCTACGAGCAGTACTTC
14,-,-,TRBJ2-5,TRBV28,CASSLNRPVETQYF,TGTGCCAGCAGTTTGAACCGTCCGGTGGAGACCCAGTACTTC
13,TRBD2,-,TRBJ2-1,TRBV7-2,CASSLPSGNEQFF,TGTGCCAGCAGCTTACCTAGCGGAAATGAGCAGTTCTTC
14,-,-,TRBJ1-1,TRBV7-2,CASTLGGLISEAFF,TGTGCCAGCACCTTGGGGGGTCTTATATCTGAAGCTTTCTTT
14,-,-,TRBJ2-1,TRBV19,CASRSRESRNEQFF,TGTGCCAGTAGATCCCGGGAAAGCCGCAATGAGCAGTTCTTC
14,-,-,TRBJ1-5,TRBV13,CASRAGGSGQPQHF,TGTGCCAGCAGAGCGGGGGGGTCCGGGCAGCCCCAGCATTTT
15,TRBD2,-,TRBJ2-2,TRBV10-3,CAIGTSGTNTGELFF,TGTGCCATCGGGACTAGCGGGACCAACACCGGGGAGCTGTTTTTT
15,TRBD1,-,TRBJ2-7,TRBV18,CASSFDRVRTYEQYF,TGTGCCAGCTCATTCGACAGGGTTCGAACCTACGAGCAGTACTTC
13,-,once,TRBJ2-7,TRBV29-1,CSVRLGAGYEQYF,TGCAGCGTTCGTCTGGGGGCCGGATACGAGCAGTACTTC
16,-,-,TRBJ1-1,TRBV12-1,CASSPRQGTKDTEAFF,TGTGCCAGCAGCCCCAGACAGGGGACTAAAGACACTGAAGCTTTCTTT
18,TRBD1,-,TRBJ2-1,TRBV19,CASSIRSLGQGKTVEQFF,TGTGCCAGTAGTATTCGAAGTTTAGGACAGGGTAAAACCGTTGAGCAGTTCTTC
16,TRBD1,-,TRBJ2-6,TRBV19,CASSIIQGSGANVLTF,TGTGCCAGTAGTATAATACAGGGGTCTGGGGCCAACGTCCTGACTTTC
16,TRBD2,-,TRBJ2-3,TRBV5-1,CASSSEISGSSDTQYF,TGCGCCAGCAGCTCGGAGATTAGCGGGAGCTCAGATACGCAGTATTTT
14,-,-,TRBJ2-3,TRBV9,CASSVDGLTDTQYF,TGTGCCAGCAGCGTAGATGGCCTCACAGATACGCAGTATTTT
16,-,-,TRBJ1-2,TRBV10-3,CAINSGGTSISYGYTF,TGTGCCATCAATTCGGGCGGGACTTCCATTAGCTATGGCTACACCTTC
14,-,-,TRBJ2-7,TRBV27,CASSLSSARDEQYF,TGTGCCAGCAGTTTATCGTCTGCCCGGGACGAGCAGTACTTC
15,TRBD1,-,TRBJ2-7,TRBV6-5,CASSLAGGSSYEQYF,TGTGCCAGCAGTTTAGCAGGGGGCTCCTCCTACGAGCAGTACTTC
15,TRBD2,-,TRBJ2-1,TRBV5-6,CASTVGLAGVGEQFF,TGTGCCAGCACCGTTGGACTAGCGGGAGTGGGTGAGCAGTTCTTC
15,-,-,TRBJ1-6,TRBV27,CASSLQGRSNSPLHF,TGTGCCAGCAGTTTGCAGGGTCGGAGTAATTCACCCCTCCACTTT
16,-,-,TRBJ1-1,TRBV2,CASRANSGGVNTEAFF,TGTGCCAGCAGAGCCAACTCGGGGGGGGTGAACACTGAAGCTTTCTTT
14,-,-,TRBJ2-3,TRBV7-3,CASSLGSTTDTQYF,TGTGCCAGCAGCTTGGGGTCCACCACAGATACGCAGTATTTT
13,-,once,TRBJ1-5,TRBV27,CASSIGTTSIEHF,TGTGCCAGCAGTATCGGGACCACCTCCATAGAGCATTTT
15,TRBD1,-,TRBJ1-4,TRBV19,CASSPRTGTSEKLFF,TGTGCCAGTAGTCCCCGGACAGGGACCTCCGAAAAACTGTTTTTT
15,-,-,TRBJ1-2,TRBV27,CASRPTGNPNYGYTF,TGTGCCAGCAGGCCTACAGGCAACCCTAACTATGGCTACACCTTC
18,-,-,TRBJ1-3,TRBV9,CASSSPLKDRISGNTIYF,TGTGCCAGCAGCTCCCCCCTGAAGGACCGAATCTCTGGAAACACCATATATTTT
12,TRBD1,-,TRBJ2-7,TRBV2,CASSETGTGKRF,TGTGCCAGCAGTGAAACTGGGACAGGTAAAAGGTTC
15,TRBD2,-,TRBJ2-5,TRBV9,CASSVGGSGGETQYF,TGTGCCAGCAGCGTAGGAGGTAGCGGGGGAGAGACCCAGTACTTC
16,TRBD2,-,TRBJ2-3,TRBV12-5,CASGSGTSGPTDTQYF,TGTGCTAGTGGTTCCGGGACTAGCGGCCCCACAGATACGCAGTATTTT
16,TRBD2,-,TRBJ2-3,TRBV5-4,CASSRGTSGVTDTQYF,TGTGCCAGCAGCAGGGGGACTAGCGGGGTCACAGATACGCAGTATTTT
19,TRBD1,-,TRBJ1-1,TRBV18,CASSLAQGASTMGNTEAFF,TGTGCCAGCTCACTGGCACAGGGGGCCTCAACGATGGGAAACACTGAAGCTTTCTTT
16,TRBD1,-,TRBJ2-3,TRBV9,CASSDSGTGRPDTQYF,TGTGCCAGCAGCGACTCGGGGACAGGGAGACCAGATACGCAGTATTTT
18,TRBD1,many,TRBJ1-5,TRBV25-1,CASSEHGTGVDSNQPQHF,TGTGCCAGCAGTGAACATGGGACAGGGGTCGATAGCAATCAGCCCCAGCATTTT
15,TRBD1,-,TRBJ1-5,TRBV6-5,CASSSGTGSWQPQHF,TGTGCCAGCAGTTCCGGGACAGGGTCGTGGCAGCCCCAGCATTTT
14,-,once,TRBJ1-5,TRBV27,CASSFLKSDQPQHF,TGTGCCAGCAGTTTCTTGAAATCTGATCAGCCCCAGCATTTT
14,TRBD2,-,TRBJ2-5,TRBV7-3,CASSSRGGRETQYF,TGTGCCAGCAGCTCCCGGGGGGGCCGAGAGACCCAGTACTTC
19,TRBD1,-,TRBJ1-6,TRBV3-1/TRBV3-2,CASSQVARTGTAGNSPLHF,TGTGCCAGCAGCCAAGTAGCGAGGACCGGGACAGCCGGGAATTCACCCCTCCACTTT
16,TRBD2,-,TRBJ2-5,TRBV2,CASSDMGGRAGETQYF,TGTGCCAGCAGTGACATGGGCGGGAGGGCCGGAGAGACCCAGTACTTC
11,-,-,TRBJ2-7,TRBV28,CASTQGYEQYF,TGTGCCAGCACCCAGGGCTACGAGCAGTACTTC
16,TRBD1,-,TRBJ2-7,TRBV28,CATKGTPGQVPGEQYF,TGTGCCACCAAAGGGACACCGGGACAGGTCCCCGGCGAGCAGTACTTC